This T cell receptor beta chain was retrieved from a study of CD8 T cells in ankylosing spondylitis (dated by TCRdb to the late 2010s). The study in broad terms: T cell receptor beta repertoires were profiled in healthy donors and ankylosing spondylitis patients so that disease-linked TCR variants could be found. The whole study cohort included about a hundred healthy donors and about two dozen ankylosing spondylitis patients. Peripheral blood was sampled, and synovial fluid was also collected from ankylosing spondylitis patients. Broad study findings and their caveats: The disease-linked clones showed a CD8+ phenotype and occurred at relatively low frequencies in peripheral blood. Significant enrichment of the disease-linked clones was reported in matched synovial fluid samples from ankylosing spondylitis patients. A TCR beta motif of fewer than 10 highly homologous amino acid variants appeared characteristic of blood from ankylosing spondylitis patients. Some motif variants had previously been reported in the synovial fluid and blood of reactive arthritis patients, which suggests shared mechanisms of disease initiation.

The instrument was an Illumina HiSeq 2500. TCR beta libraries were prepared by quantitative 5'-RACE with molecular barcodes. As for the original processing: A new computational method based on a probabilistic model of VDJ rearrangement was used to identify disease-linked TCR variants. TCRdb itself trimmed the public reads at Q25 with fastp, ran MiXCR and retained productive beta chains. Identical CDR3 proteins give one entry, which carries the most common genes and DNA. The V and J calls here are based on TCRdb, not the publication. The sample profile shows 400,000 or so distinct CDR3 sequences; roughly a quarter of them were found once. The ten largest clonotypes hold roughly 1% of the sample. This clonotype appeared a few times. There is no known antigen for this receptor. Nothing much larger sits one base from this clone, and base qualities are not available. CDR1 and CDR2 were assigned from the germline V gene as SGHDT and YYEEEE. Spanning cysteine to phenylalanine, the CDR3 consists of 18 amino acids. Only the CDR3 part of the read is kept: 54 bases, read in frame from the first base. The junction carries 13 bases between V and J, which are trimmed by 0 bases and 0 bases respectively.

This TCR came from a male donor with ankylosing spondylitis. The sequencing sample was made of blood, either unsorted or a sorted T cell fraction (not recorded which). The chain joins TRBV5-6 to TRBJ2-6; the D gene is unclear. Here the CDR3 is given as CASSLARQANSGANVLTF. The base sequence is TGTGCCAGCAGCTTGGCCCGGCAGGCGAACTCTGGGGCCAACGTCCTGACTTTC.